This TCR beta chain was sequenced in a study of long-term antiretroviral therapy in people with HIV (dated 2022 in TCRdb). For the study in its entirety: The earliest samples were collected approximately a decade before the 2015 WHO recommendation for immediate ART, a period when ART was typically delayed until CD4 counts fell. Whether ART initiation and durable HIV suppression were associated with changes in peripheral blood TRB repertoire composition and diversity was tested in a retrospective serial study. A total of 150 to 200 cryopreserved PBMC samples were contributed to the cohort by 30 adults with confirmed HIV infection, with samples collected serially over a mean of roughly six years (range 1-12). Among the roughly 30 participants with HIV, ten to twelve were female. No cross-contamination during QIAcube processing was shown when test extractions of a monoclonal T-cell line were performed alongside a few dozen polyclonal samples. The research as a whole found: Expanded TRB clones identified before ART initiation dominated the repertoire at all time points, although this dominance fluctuated and declined in many PLHIV after ART. The samples were dated from about 2004 to 2018, and the ART regimens that were used may be less effective than current ART regimens. A significant increase in TRB diversity was found to be associated with ART initiation, although TRB diversity was observed to remain significantly below that of transplant donor controls even after long-term ART. Inferences about post-ART repertoire changes are limited because no data were available on ART adherence, viral resistance or therapy changes. Unsorted PBMC were profiled instead of sorted CD4+ and CD8+ T cells because pre-ART samples had limited cell numbers. Since PBMC availability was limited, sequencing covered only the TCR beta chain, with no alpha chain pairing. CDR3 length ranges in HIV repertoires were narrower than in controls, and network structure suggested an antigen-experienced repertoire with only a slight naive shift after ART.

Participants were included only if at least one PBMC sample before ART initiation and at least two post-ART samples were available. Treatment was received in the United States of America by all participants with HIV. Before DNA extraction, cryopreserved samples of roughly 0.95-10 million PBMC were thawed and washed. At the time of the earliest PBMC sample, participants with HIV were aged between roughly 23 and 60 years. PBMC samples were contributed by each participant from 1-4 timepoints before ART initiation and 2-8 timepoints after ART initiation, with a median of 7 samples. For every participant, serial HIV viral load, CD4+ T-cell count, ART history and demographic data were obtained. A Qiagen kit on a QIAcube was used to extract genomic DNA from unsorted PBMC, with samples processed in batches of 12. Notes on this clone: Which antigen it targets is not known. The input lacks base qualities; no much larger clone sits a single base away.

The immunoSEQ hsTCRB v3.0 assay was used at survey level resolution to sequence the TRB variable region. The targeted TRB sequencing depth was about 35,000-55,000 T-cell genomes per sample. TRB libraries were pooled and sequenced on an Illumina MiSeq using a v3 150-cycle kit. Processing in the source paper ran as follows. Analysis of repertoires was carried out in R inside a reproducible Nextflow workflow spanning QC, data transformation and analysis. LymphoSeq2, an R package for exploring AIRR-Seq data, was used to implement custom analyses. Several samples that yielded fewer than 5000 total TRB sequences were excluded, so that approximately 170 HIV repertoires were analyzed. Among the approximately 200 retained HIV repertoires, more than 55 were collected before ART initiation and 120 to 140 after ART initiation. Repertoires were downsampled to 5000 TRB nucleotide sequences, and summary statistics were averaged over 100 downsampling iterations. TRB sequences were retained for analysis only if CDR3 regions of at least seven amino acids were present. Two measures captured diversity: a Shannon entropy-derived clonality score and the Gini coefficient. Repertoire networks linked the top 5000 CDR3 amino acid sequences whenever two sequences differed by an edit distance of one. For TRB CDR3 amino acid sequences, antigen specificity groups and MHC restriction were predicted with GLIPH2. To flag known CMV, EBV, HIV or tissue antigen associations, CDR3 amino acid sequences were matched against VDJdb and McPAS-TCR. Pre-ART, post-ART and control groups were compared with Wilcoxon signed-rank tests and Holm-Bonferroni correction. TCRdb re-hosts the immuneACCESS table, in-frame sequences only. Its copies lack some clones; in the studies checked, an unresolved V gene accounts for under half of them, and the cause for the rest is not known. The V and J calls and clone size are taken from that table; D and trimming were inferred from the DNA. A total of thousands of clones appear in this sample, about 74% of them only once. The top ten clonotypes cover roughly 7.5% of the sample.

The germline V end is reduced by 2 bases and the J end by 8 bases; junction bases left unmatched: 3. Via the germline V gene, CDR1 is MRHNA and CDR2 SNTAGT. The cysteine opens and the phenylalanine closes a CDR3 of 15 amino acids. CDR3 DNA only is kept here, 45 bases in frame from base 1. This receptor was taken from a man in his late teens or twenties with HIV. The chain couples TRBV6-4 to TRBJ2-1; 13 of the junction bases match TRBD2. The input for sequencing was unsorted PBMCs, taken 0.1 years before starting antiretroviral therapy. The nucleotide sequence reads as follows: TGTGCCAGCAGTGACGGGACTAGCGGGGAAGATGAGCAGTTCTTC. Its translation is CASSDGTSGEDEQFF.